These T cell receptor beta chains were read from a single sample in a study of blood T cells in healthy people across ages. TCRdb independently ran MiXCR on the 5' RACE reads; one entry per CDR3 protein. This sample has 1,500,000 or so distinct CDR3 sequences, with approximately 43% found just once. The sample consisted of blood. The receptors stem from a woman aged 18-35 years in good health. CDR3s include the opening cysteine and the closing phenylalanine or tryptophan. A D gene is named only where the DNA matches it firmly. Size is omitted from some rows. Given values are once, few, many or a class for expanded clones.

CDR3nt: TGTGCCAGTAGTATGGGTTCGGGGAGAGAGACCCAGTTCTTC; CDR3aa: CASSMGSGRETQFF; d_gene: .; abundance: .; len: 14; j_gene: TRBJ2-1; v_gene: TRBV19
CDR3nt: TGCAGTGCTGGCAAGGGGCAGAACACTGAAGCTTTCTTT; CDR3aa: CSAGKGQNTEAFF; d_gene: .; abundance: .; len: 13; j_gene: TRBJ1-1; v_gene: TRBV20-1
CDR3nt: TGTGCCAGCAGCCAAGATTTTAGGATCGAGGGGAATTCACCCCTCCACTTT; CDR3aa: CASSQDFRIEGNSPLHF; d_gene: .; abundance: .; len: 17; j_gene: TRBJ1-6; v_gene: TRBV3-1
CDR3nt: TGTGCCAGCTTATTCCTCGGGACAGCGAACCTAAGGCAGTATTTT; CDR3aa: CASLFLGTANLRQYF; d_gene: TRBD1; abundance: .; len: 15; j_gene: TRBJ2-3; v_gene: TRBV27
CDR3nt: TGTGCCAGCAGCTTATCTCCGACAGGGGGCGATGGCTACACCTTC; CDR3aa: CASSLSPTGGDGYTF; d_gene: TRBD1; abundance: .; len: 15; j_gene: TRBJ1-2; v_gene: TRBV7-2
CDR3nt: TGCAGTGCTAGATCGAGGGACCCTCGGGGGTACCAAGAGACCCCGTACTTC; CDR3aa: CSARSRDPRGYQETPYF; d_gene: .; abundance: .; len: 17; j_gene: TRBJ2-5; v_gene: TRBV20-1
CDR3nt: TGCAGTGCTAGTTACAGGGTTCTCAGGGATGGGATTCCGCCCCAGCATTTT; CDR3aa: CSASYRVLRDGIPPQHF; d_gene: .; abundance: .; len: 17; j_gene: TRBJ1-5; v_gene: TRBV20-1
CDR3nt: TGTGCCAGCAGCGTATCTCCCACCTCATACAATGAGCAGTTCTTC; CDR3aa: CASSVSPTSYNEQFF; d_gene: .; abundance: .; len: 15; j_gene: TRBJ2-1; v_gene: TRBV9
CDR3nt: TGTACCAGCAGCCATGGGAGGACTAGCGGGGGAGAGGAGACCCAGTACTTC; CDR3aa: CTSSHGRTSGGEETQYF; d_gene: TRBD2; abundance: .; len: 17; j_gene: TRBJ2-5; v_gene: TRBV7-9
CDR3nt: TGTGCCAGCAGTGAATTGGCTAACTATGGCTACACCTTC; CDR3aa: CASSELANYGYTF; d_gene: .; abundance: .; len: 13; j_gene: TRBJ1-2; v_gene: TRBV25-1
CDR3nt: TGCAGTGCTAGATCAGGGCTCGGCTACAATGAGCAGTTCTTC; CDR3aa: CSARSGLGYNEQFF; d_gene: .; abundance: many; len: 14; j_gene: TRBJ2-1; v_gene: TRBV20-1
CDR3nt: TGTGCCAGCAGTGAAGGGGACAGATGGCCTTATGGCTACACCTTC; CDR3aa: CASSEGDRWPYGYTF; d_gene: TRBD1; abundance: .; len: 15; j_gene: TRBJ1-2; v_gene: TRBV6-1
CDR3nt: TGCAGTGCAGGGGACGCTTCAGCCGGCAATCAGCCCCAGCATTTT; CDR3aa: CSAGDASAGNQPQHF; d_gene: .; abundance: few; len: 15; j_gene: TRBJ1-5; v_gene: TRBV20-1
CDR3nt: TGTGCTAGTGACGGCCCCACTTATAGCAATCAGCCCCAGCATTTT; CDR3aa: CASDGPTYSNQPQHF; d_gene: .; abundance: .; len: 15; j_gene: TRBJ1-5; v_gene: TRBV12-5
CDR3nt: TGTGCCAGCAGCTTAGGGGAACCAGCGGTCACAGATACGCAGTATTTT; CDR3aa: CASSLGEPAVTDTQYF; d_gene: .; abundance: .; len: 16; j_gene: TRBJ2-3; v_gene: TRBV7-2
CDR3nt: TGTGCCAGCAGCTCAACGGGACAATCGGTGGGGGAGACCCAGTACTTC; CDR3aa: CASSSTGQSVGETQYF; d_gene: .; abundance: .; len: 16; j_gene: TRBJ2-5; v_gene: TRBV7-9
CDR3nt: TGTGCCAGCAGTTTTCTGGCTAAGGAAACTTTCTTT; CDR3aa: CASSFLAKETFF; d_gene: .; abundance: .; len: 12; j_gene: TRBJ1-1; v_gene: TRBV12-3/TRBV12-4
CDR3nt: TGTGCCAGCAGTTACCAAACCAATAATCAGCCCCAGCATTTT; CDR3aa: CASSYQTNNQPQHF; d_gene: .; abundance: .; len: 14; j_gene: TRBJ1-5; v_gene: TRBV6-2/TRBV6-3
CDR3nt: TGCGCCAGCAGCCAAGATCAAGTCGCGGGACCTCGATTTAGGAGCTCCTACAATGAGCAGTTCTTC; CDR3aa: CASSQDQVAGPRFRSSYNEQFF; d_gene: .; abundance: .; len: 22; j_gene: TRBJ2-1; v_gene: TRBV4-1
CDR3nt: TGTGCCAGCAGTGACGCGACAATATACAATGAGCAGTTCTTC; CDR3aa: CASSDATIYNEQFF; d_gene: .; abundance: .; len: 14; j_gene: TRBJ2-1; v_gene: TRBV6-2/TRBV6-3
CDR3nt: TGCAGTGCCGGAGCTGGGCGGGGACGGTACGAGCAGTACTTC; CDR3aa: CSAGAGRGRYEQYF; d_gene: .; abundance: few; len: 14; j_gene: TRBJ2-7; v_gene: TRBV20-1
CDR3nt: TGTGCCAGCAGGCGGGGGGGATCCTACAATGAGCAGTACTTC; CDR3aa: CASRRGGSYNEQYF; d_gene: TRBD2; abundance: few; len: 14; j_gene: TRBJ2-5; v_gene: TRBV12-3/TRBV12-4
CDR3nt: TGTGCCACCAGCAGATTCAGAGGCACCGGGGAGCTGTTTTTT; CDR3aa: CATSRFRGTGELFF; d_gene: .; abundance: .; len: 14; j_gene: TRBJ2-2; v_gene: TRBV15
CDR3nt: TGCGCCAGCAGCCAAGACCGGGGACAGAACTATGGCTACACCTTC; CDR3aa: CASSQDRGQNYGYTF; d_gene: TRBD1; abundance: many; len: 15; j_gene: TRBJ1-2; v_gene: TRBV4-3
CDR3nt: TGTGCCAGCAGTTACTCGATGGGGTCTACTAGCGGGGCTGACAATGAGCAGTTCTTC; CDR3aa: CASSYSMGSTSGADNEQFF; d_gene: TRBD2; abundance: few; len: 19; j_gene: TRBJ2-1; v_gene: TRBV6-2/TRBV6-3
CDR3nt: TGTGCCACCAGCAGAGAGGGGGAAACTGAAGCTTTCTTT; CDR3aa: CATSREGETEAFF; d_gene: .; abundance: .; len: 13; j_gene: TRBJ1-1; v_gene: TRBV15
CDR3nt: TGTGCCAGCAGCTGGGGAGGGCCCTACAATGAGCAGTACTTC; CDR3aa: CASSWGGPYNEQYF; d_gene: TRBD2; abundance: few; len: 14; j_gene: TRBJ2-4; v_gene: TRBV11-2
CDR3nt: TGCAGTGTCCCCCCCCCGGCAGGGGGGGCTGAAGCTTTCTTT; CDR3aa: CSVPPPAGGAEAFF; d_gene: TRBD1; abundance: .; len: 14; j_gene: TRBJ1-1; v_gene: TRBV20-1
CDR3nt: TGCGCCAGCAGTCCTTGGGGTGCTCAGCGTGATCAGCCCCAGCATTTT; CDR3aa: CASSPWGAQRDQPQHF; d_gene: .; abundance: .; len: 16; j_gene: TRBJ1-5; v_gene: TRBV5-1
CDR3nt: TGCGCCAGCAGCCAAATGACAGGGGAGGGAGAAAAACTGTTTTTT; CDR3aa: CASSQMTGEGEKLFF; d_gene: TRBD1; abundance: once; len: 15; j_gene: TRBJ1-4; v_gene: TRBV5-1
CDR3nt: TGTGCCAGCAGCACACAGGGGGCATATACTGAAGCTTTCTTT; CDR3aa: CASSTQGAYTEAFF; d_gene: TRBD1; abundance: .; len: 14; j_gene: TRBJ1-1; v_gene: TRBV7-2
CDR3nt: TGTGCCAGCAGCCCCGGGACAGGGTTCTACAATGAGCAGTACTTC; CDR3aa: CASSPGTGFYNEQYF; d_gene: TRBD1; abundance: .; len: 15; j_gene: TRBJ2-7; v_gene: TRBV7-9
CDR3nt: TGCGCCAGCAGCCAACCTCGGGACGGCTCCTACGAGCAGTACTTC; CDR3aa: CASSQPRDGSYEQYF; d_gene: .; abundance: .; len: 15; j_gene: TRBJ2-7; v_gene: TRBV4-1
CDR3nt: TGTGCCAGCAGCTTACGAGGGCGATCGGAAGAGCAGTACTTC; CDR3aa: CASSLRGRSEEQYF; d_gene: .; abundance: .; len: 14; j_gene: TRBJ2-4; v_gene: TRBV11-2
CDR3nt: TGTGCCAGCAGCCTTACACGAGATGAGCAGTTCTTC; CDR3aa: CASSLTRDEQFF; d_gene: .; abundance: .; len: 12; j_gene: TRBJ2-1; v_gene: TRBV11-2
CDR3nt: TGTGCCAGCAGCTTAGCGCAGTTAGGGGGTGAGCAGTTCTTC; CDR3aa: CASSLAQLGGEQFF; d_gene: .; abundance: few; len: 14; j_gene: TRBJ2-1; v_gene: TRBV7-2
CDR3nt: TGCGCCAGCAGCCTTGGGACAGGGAGCAACACTGAAGCTTTCTTT; CDR3aa: CASSLGTGSNTEAFF; d_gene: TRBD1; abundance: .; len: 15; j_gene: TRBJ1-1; v_gene: TRBV4-3
CDR3nt: TGTGCCAGCAGCTTAAGAGGGGGAGGAGAACTGTTTTTT; CDR3aa: CASSLRGGGELFF; d_gene: .; abundance: few; len: 13; j_gene: TRBJ1-4; v_gene: TRBV7-3
CDR3nt: TGTAGCGTTGGAGTCGGGACAGCAAATGAAGAACTGTTTTTT; CDR3aa: CSVGVGTANEELFF; d_gene: TRBD1; abundance: .; len: 14; j_gene: TRBJ1-4; v_gene: TRBV29-1
CDR3nt: TGTGCCAGCAGTTTTCGGCTCAATCATCCCCAGCATTTT; CDR3aa: CASSFRLNHPQHF; d_gene: .; abundance: .; len: 13; j_gene: TRBJ1-5; v_gene: TRBV28
CDR3nt: TGCAGCGTAACCGGACTAGCGGACCTCACAGATACGCAGTATTTT; CDR3aa: CSVTGLADLTDTQYF; d_gene: TRBD2; abundance: .; len: 15; j_gene: TRBJ2-3; v_gene: TRBV29-1
CDR3nt: TGCAGTGCTTCACCTGCTAGCGGGGCGAGCTCCTACGAGCAGTACTTC; CDR3aa: CSASPASGASSYEQYF; d_gene: TRBD2; abundance: .; len: 16; j_gene: TRBJ2-7; v_gene: TRBV20-1
CDR3nt: TGTGCCAGCAGCAAAGCTGTGACACCTAGCACAGATACGCAGTATTTT; CDR3aa: CASSKAVTPSTDTQYF; d_gene: .; abundance: few; len: 16; j_gene: TRBJ2-3; v_gene: TRBV21-1
CDR3nt: TGTGCCACCGGGGCCATTTCTTCCAATGAGCAGTTCTTC; CDR3aa: CATGAISSNEQFF; d_gene: .; abundance: few; len: 13; j_gene: TRBJ2-1; v_gene: TRBV24-1
CDR3nt: TGTGCCACCAGCCCTGGGGTAATTGGAGGGCGCCGACGCAGCTCCTATAATGAGCAGTTCTTC; CDR3aa: CATSPGVIGGRRRSSYNEQFF; d_gene: .; abundance: .; len: 21; j_gene: TRBJ2-1; v_gene: TRBV15
CDR3nt: TGCAGCGTTGACATTCGGCAAGCTGAAGCTTTCTTT; CDR3aa: CSVDIRQAEAFF; d_gene: .; abundance: few; len: 12; j_gene: TRBJ1-1; v_gene: TRBV29-1
CDR3nt: TGTGCCAGCAGTTTTCGAGGGACTGGGGCCAACGTCCTGACTTTC; CDR3aa: CASSFRGTGANVLTF; d_gene: .; abundance: few; len: 15; j_gene: TRBJ2-6; v_gene: TRBV28
CDR3nt: TGCAGTGCTGGGCCCCCGGGACATGGGAGCAATCAGCCCCAGCATTTT; CDR3aa: CSAGPPGHGSNQPQHF; d_gene: .; abundance: .; len: 16; j_gene: TRBJ1-5; v_gene: TRBV20-1
CDR3nt: TGTGCCAGCAAGAGCGGGAGTTATAGAACCGAGCAGTACTTC; CDR3aa: CASKSGSYRTEQYF; d_gene: TRBD2; abundance: .; len: 14; j_gene: TRBJ2-7; v_gene: TRBV12-3/TRBV12-4
CDR3nt: TGTGCCAGCTCACCACCTGGAGGGGGAACGGTTTCCACTGAAGCTTTCTTT; CDR3aa: CASSPPGGGTVSTEAFF; d_gene: .; abundance: .; len: 17; j_gene: TRBJ1-1; v_gene: TRBV18
CDR3nt: TGTGCCAGCAGTGATCCCATCGCAGGGGCGGTTCAGCCCCAGCATTTT; CDR3aa: CASSDPIAGAVQPQHF; d_gene: .; abundance: .; len: 16; j_gene: TRBJ1-5; v_gene: TRBV2
CDR3nt: TGTGCCAGCAGCTTAGGTGCGGTCGCCTACGAGCAGTACTTC; CDR3aa: CASSLGAVAYEQYF; d_gene: .; abundance: few; len: 14; j_gene: TRBJ2-7; v_gene: TRBV7-2
CDR3nt: TGCAGTGCTAGATACGGGAGTTCAGGAGAGACCCAGTTCTTC; CDR3aa: CSARYGSSGETQFF; d_gene: .; abundance: .; len: 14; j_gene: TRBJ2-1; v_gene: TRBV20-1
CDR3nt: TGTGCTAGTGGTACCGAGCGGGGGGGCCGTACCGGGGAGCTGTTTTTT; CDR3aa: CASGTERGGRTGELFF; d_gene: TRBD2; abundance: .; len: 16; j_gene: TRBJ2-2; v_gene: TRBV12-5
CDR3nt: TGCAGTGCTAGTCAGCATATGGTGTATGGCTACACCTTC; CDR3aa: CSASQHMVYGYTF; d_gene: .; abundance: .; len: 13; j_gene: TRBJ1-2; v_gene: TRBV20-1
CDR3nt: TGTGCCAGCAGTGATCGGGGGAACCACTACACCTTC; CDR3aa: CASSDRGNHYTF; d_gene: .; abundance: .; len: 12; j_gene: TRBJ1-2; v_gene: TRBV2
CDR3nt: TGTGCCAGCAGCCAATACGACAGGACGAACTATGGCTACACCTTC; CDR3aa: CASSQYDRTNYGYTF; d_gene: .; abundance: few; len: 15; j_gene: TRBJ1-2; v_gene: TRBV3-1
CDR3nt: TGTGCCAGCAGGTCCGGGGCTGAAGCTTTCTTT; CDR3aa: CASRSGAEAFF; d_gene: .; abundance: .; len: 11; j_gene: TRBJ1-1; v_gene: TRBV7-6
CDR3nt: TGCAGTGCTAGTGAGGCGCCAGCGCCCAGCAGGGCGGTCTTC; CDR3aa: CSASEAPAPSRAVF; d_gene: .; abundance: .; len: 14; j_gene: TRBJ2-1; v_gene: TRBV20-1